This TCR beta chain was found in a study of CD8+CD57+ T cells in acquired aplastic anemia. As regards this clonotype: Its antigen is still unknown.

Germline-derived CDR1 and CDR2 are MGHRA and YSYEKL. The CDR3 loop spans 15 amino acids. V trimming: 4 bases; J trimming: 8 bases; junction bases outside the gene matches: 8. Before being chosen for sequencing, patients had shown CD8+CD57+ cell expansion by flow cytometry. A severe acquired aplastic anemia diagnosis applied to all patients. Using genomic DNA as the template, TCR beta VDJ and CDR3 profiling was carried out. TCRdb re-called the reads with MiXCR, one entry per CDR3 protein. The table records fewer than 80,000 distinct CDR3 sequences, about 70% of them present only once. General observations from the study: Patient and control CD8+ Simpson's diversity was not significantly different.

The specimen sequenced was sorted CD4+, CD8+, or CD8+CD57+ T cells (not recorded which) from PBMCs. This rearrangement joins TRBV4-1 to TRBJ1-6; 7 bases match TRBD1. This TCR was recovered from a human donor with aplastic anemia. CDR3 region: CASSPRTGTDSPLHF. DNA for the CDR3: TGCGCCAGCAGCCCAAGGACAGGAACGGATTCACCCCTCCACTTT.